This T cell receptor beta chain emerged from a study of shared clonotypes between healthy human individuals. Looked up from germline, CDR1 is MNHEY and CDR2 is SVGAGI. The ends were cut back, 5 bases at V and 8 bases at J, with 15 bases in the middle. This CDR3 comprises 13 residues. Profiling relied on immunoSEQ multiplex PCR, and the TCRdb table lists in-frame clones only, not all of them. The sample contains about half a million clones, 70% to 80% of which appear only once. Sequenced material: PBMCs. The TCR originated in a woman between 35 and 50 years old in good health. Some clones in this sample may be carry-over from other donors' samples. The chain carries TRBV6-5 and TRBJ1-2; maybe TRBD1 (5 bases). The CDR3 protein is CASSGGGIKGYTF. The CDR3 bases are TGTGCCAGCAGTGGGGGGGGAATAAAAGGCTACACCTTC.